The source of this T cell receptor (beta chain) is a study of T cell responses to AZD1222 COVID-19 vaccine. Notes on the study in general: Across the whole spike, CD4 TCRs peaked at regions 160-218 and 743-854. Baseline serostatus was positive in only six AZD1222 recipients. Unmutated variant regions are reportedly the target of nearly half of TCRs that are spike-specific. It should be noted that donors were predominantly white British and more often female, and clonal diversity was possibly underestimated.

With regard to this clone: Its antigen is still unknown.

Repertoires were generated with immunoSEQ multiplex PCR, while TCRdb's copy carries only in-frame clones and drops some. The sample holds 90,000 to 130,000 clones, about 80% seen once. CDR1 is LGHDT, CDR2 YNNKEL, per germline (reference sequence). Trimming at V came to 4 bases and at J to 2 bases, leaving 5 bases not matched to a gene. The CDR3 has 14 residues. The source material was peripheral blood, sampled on day 0 of AZD1222 vaccination. The receptor comes from an adult in good health. The chain links TRBV3-1 (or the pseudogene TRBV3-2) to TRBJ2-7; 7 nucleotides agree with TRBD2. The DNA of the CDR3 is TGTGCCAGCAGCCTGTTAGCGGGCCCCTACGAGCAGTACTTC. Translated: CASSLLAGPYEQYF.